Here is one T cell receptor (beta chain) with its context. TCRdb keeps only in-frame clones here, not all; method: immunoSEQ multiplex PCR. The repertoire holds 120,000 or so clones, with 65% to 90% as singletons. These data are taken from a study of blood T cell repertoires in COVID-19. Sequenced sample: peripheral blood. The source is an elderly woman with acute or convalescent COVID-19.

The CDR3 nucleotides read TGTGCCAGCAGCATCGGACAGGCGAATTCACCCCTCCACTTT. Its protein product is CASSIGQANSPLHF. The gene calls are TRBV7-3 and TRBJ1-6; 7 bases are a match to TRBD1. Looked up from germline, CDR1 is SGHTA and CDR2 is FQGTGA. V shed 5 bases and J 7 bases; nucleotides not matched to a gene: 5. The CDR3 has 14 amino acids.